This record covers a single T cell receptor (beta chain). Method: immunoSEQ multiplex PCR; TCRdb's copy keeps in-frame clones and lacks some. The data hold 200,000 to 250,000 clones, with about 85% observed a single time. The sample belongs to a study of blood T cell repertoires in COVID-19. V was shortened by 2 bases and J by 6 bases, with 14 bases between the two germline ends. Germline V CDR1 and CDR2: MNHEY, SVGAGI. This CDR3 spans 15 amino acids. This chain links TRBV6-5 with TRBJ2-1, with a possible D match to TRBD1 (6 bases). The sequence was collected from a man under 40 who had recovered from COVID-19. Sequenced input: PBMCs or T cells enriched from blood (not recorded which). In DNA, the CDR3 is TGTGCCAGCAGTTACAACCCTAGGGGGAGCAATGAGCAGTTCTTC. This translates into CASSYNPRGSNEQFF.